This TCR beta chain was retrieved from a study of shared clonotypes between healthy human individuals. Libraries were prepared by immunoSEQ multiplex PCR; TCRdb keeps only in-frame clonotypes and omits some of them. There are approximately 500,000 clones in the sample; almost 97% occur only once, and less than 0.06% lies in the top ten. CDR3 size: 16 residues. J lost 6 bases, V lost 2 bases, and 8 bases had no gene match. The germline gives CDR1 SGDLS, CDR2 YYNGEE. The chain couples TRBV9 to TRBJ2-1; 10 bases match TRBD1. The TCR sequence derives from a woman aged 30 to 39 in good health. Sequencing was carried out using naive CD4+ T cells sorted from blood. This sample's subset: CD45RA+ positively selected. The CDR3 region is CASSVTGTGVANEQFF. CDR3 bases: TGTGCCAGCAGCGTCACCGGGACAGGGGTGGCCAATGAGCAGTTCTTC.